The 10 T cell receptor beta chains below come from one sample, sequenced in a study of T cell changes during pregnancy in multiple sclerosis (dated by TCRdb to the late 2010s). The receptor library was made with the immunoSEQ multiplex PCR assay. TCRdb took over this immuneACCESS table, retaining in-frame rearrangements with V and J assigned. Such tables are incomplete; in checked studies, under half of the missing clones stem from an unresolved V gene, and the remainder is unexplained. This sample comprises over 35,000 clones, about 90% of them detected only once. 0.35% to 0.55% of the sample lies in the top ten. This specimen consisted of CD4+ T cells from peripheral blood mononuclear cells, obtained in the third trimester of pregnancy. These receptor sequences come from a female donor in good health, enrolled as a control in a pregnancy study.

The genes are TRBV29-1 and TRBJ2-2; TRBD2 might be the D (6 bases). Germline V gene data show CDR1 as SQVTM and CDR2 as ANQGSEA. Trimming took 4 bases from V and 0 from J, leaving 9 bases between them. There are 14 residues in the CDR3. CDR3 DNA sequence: TGCAGCGTTGCCGGCGGGACGAACACCGGGGAGCTGTTTTTT. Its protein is CSVAGGTNTGELFF.

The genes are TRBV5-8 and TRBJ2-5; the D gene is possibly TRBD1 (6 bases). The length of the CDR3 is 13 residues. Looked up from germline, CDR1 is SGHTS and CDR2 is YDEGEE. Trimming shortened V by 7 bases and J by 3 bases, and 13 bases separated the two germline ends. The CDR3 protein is CASCEDRKETQYF. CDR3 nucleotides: TGTGCCAGCTGCGAGGACAGAAAAGAGACCCAGTACTTC.

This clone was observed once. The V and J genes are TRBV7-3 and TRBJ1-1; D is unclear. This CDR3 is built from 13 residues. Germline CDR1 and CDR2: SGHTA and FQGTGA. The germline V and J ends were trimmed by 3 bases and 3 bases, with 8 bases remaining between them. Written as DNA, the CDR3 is TGTGCCAGCAGCTTGCTTCTAGACACTGAAGCTTTCTTT. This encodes CASSLLLDTEAFF.

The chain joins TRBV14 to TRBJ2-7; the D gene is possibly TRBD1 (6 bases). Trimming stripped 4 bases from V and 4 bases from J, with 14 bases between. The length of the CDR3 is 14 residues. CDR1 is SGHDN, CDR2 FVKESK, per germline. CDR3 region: CASSRGTRMYEQYF. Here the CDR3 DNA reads TGTGCCAGCAGCCGAGGGACACGGATGTACGAGCAGTACTTC. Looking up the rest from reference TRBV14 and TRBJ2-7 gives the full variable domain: EAGVTQFPSHSVIEKGQTVTLRCDPISGHDNLYWYRRVMGKEIKFLLHFVKESKQDESGMPNNRFLAERTGGTYSTLKVQPAELEDSGVYFCASSRGTRMYEQYFGPGTRLTVT.

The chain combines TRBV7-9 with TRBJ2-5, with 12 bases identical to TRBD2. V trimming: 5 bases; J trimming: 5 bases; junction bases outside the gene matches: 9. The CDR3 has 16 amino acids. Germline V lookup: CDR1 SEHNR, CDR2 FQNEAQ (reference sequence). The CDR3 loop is CASSLEGLAGRETQYF. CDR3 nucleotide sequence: TGTGCCAGCAGCCTAGAAGGACTAGCGGGGAGGGAGACCCAGTACTTC.

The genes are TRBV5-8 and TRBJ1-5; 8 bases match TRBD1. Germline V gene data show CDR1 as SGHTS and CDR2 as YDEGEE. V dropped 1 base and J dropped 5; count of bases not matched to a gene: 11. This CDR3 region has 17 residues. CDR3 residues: CASSLQGAVFADQPQHF. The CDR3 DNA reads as TGTGCCAGCAGCTTGCAGGGGGCGGTTTTCGCCGATCAGCCCCAGCATTTT.

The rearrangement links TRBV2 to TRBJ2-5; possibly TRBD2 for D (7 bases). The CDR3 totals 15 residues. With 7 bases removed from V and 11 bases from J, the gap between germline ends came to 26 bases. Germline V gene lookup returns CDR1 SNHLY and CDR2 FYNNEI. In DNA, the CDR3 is TGTGCCAGCATATGGGGGGGCCTAGCGGACGGGGAGCAGTACTTC. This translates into CASIWGGLADGEQYF. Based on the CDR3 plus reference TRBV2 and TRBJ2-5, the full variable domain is EPEVTQTPSHQVTQMGQEVILRCVPISNHLYFYWYRQILGQKVEFLVSFYNNEISEKSEIFDDQFSVERPDGSNFTLKIRSTKLEDSAMYFCASIWGGLADGEQYFGPGTRLLVL.

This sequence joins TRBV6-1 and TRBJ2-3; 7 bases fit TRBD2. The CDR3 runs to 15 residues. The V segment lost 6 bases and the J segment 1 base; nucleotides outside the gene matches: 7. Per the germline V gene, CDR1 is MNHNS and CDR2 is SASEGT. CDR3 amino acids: CASRAFTSGTDTQYF. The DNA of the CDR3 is TGTGCCAGCAGAGCCTTCACTAGCGGCACAGATACGCAGTATTTT.

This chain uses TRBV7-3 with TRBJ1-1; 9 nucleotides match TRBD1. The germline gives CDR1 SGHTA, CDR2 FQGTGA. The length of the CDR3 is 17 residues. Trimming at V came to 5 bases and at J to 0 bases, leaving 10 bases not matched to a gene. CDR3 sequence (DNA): TGTGCCAGCAGCGTTGGACAGGGGAAGGGGATGAACACTGAAGCTTTCTTT. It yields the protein CASSVGQGKGMNTEAFF.

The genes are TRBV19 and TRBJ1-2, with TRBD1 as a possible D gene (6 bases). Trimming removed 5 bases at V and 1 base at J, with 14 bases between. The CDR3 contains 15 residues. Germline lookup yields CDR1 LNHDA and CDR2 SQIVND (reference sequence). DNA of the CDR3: TGTGCCAGTAGTCCATCTACAGGGCTTAACTATGGCTACACCTTC. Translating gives CASSPSTGLNYGYTF.